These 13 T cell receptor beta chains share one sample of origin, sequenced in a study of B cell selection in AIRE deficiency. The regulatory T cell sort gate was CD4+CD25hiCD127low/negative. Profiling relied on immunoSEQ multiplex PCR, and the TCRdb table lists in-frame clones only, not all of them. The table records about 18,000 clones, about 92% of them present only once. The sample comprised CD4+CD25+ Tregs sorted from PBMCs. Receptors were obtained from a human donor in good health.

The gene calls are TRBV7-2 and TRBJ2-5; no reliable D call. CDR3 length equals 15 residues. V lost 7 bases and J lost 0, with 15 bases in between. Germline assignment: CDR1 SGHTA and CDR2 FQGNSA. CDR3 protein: CASNPVGSYQETQYF. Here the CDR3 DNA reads TGTGCCAGCAACCCCGTGGGGTCGTACCAAGAGACCCAGTACTTC. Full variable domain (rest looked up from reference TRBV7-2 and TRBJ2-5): GAGVSQSPSNKVTEKGKDVELRCDPISGHTALYWYRQSLGQGLEFLIYFQGNSAPDKSGLPSDRFSAERTGGSVSTLTIQRTQQEDSAVYLCASNPVGSYQETQYFGPGTRLLVL.

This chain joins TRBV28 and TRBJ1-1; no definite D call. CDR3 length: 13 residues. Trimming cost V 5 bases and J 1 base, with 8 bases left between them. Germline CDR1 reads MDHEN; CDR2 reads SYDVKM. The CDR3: CASSIHPNTEAFF. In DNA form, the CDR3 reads TGTGCCAGCAGTATACACCCGAACACTGAAGCTTTCTTT.

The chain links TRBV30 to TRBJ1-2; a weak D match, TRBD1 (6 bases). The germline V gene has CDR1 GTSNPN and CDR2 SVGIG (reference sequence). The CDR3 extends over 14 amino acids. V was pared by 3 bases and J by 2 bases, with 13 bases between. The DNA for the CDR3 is TGTGCCTGGAGGGGGTACAGGGAAAACTATGGCTACACCTTC. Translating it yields CAWRGYRENYGYTF.

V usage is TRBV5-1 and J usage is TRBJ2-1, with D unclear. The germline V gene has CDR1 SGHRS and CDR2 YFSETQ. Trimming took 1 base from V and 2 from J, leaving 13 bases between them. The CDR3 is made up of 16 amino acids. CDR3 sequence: CASSLNHRATYNEQFF. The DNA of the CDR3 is TGCGCCAGCAGCTTGAATCACCGGGCCACCTACAATGAGCAGTTCTTC.

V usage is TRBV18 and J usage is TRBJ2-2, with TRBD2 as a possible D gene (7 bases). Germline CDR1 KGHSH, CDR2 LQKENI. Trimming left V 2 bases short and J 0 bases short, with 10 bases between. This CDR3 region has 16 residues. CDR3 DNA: TGTGCCAGCTCACCAAGGGGGGGCGCGAACACCGGGGAGCTGTTTTTT. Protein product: CASSPRGGANTGELFF. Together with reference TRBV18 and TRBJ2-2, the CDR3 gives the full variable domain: NAGVMQNPRHLVRRRGQEARLRCSPMKGHSHVYWYRQLPEEGLKFMVYLQKENIIDESGMPKERFSAEFPKEGPSILRIQQVVRGDSAAYFCASSPRGGANTGELFFGEGSRLTVL.

The CDR3 nucleotides read TGTGCCAGCAGCCGGGACAACCCTAGAGAAGGGACCCAGTACTTC. Encoded protein: CASSRDNPREGTQYF. The chain joins TRBV2 to TRBJ2-5; TRBD1 might be the D (6 bases). The V end was cut by 6 bases, the J end by 7 bases, with 21 bases between. The CDR3 totals 15 residues. Per germline, CDR1 SNHLY and CDR2 FYNNEI. The variable domain in full, completed from reference TRBV2 and TRBJ2-5, reads EPEVTQTPSHQVTQMGQEVILRCVPISNHLYFYWYRQILGQKVEFLVSFYNNEISEKSEIFDDQFSVERPDGSNFTLKIRSTKLEDSAMYFCASSRDNPREGTQYFGPGTRLLVL.

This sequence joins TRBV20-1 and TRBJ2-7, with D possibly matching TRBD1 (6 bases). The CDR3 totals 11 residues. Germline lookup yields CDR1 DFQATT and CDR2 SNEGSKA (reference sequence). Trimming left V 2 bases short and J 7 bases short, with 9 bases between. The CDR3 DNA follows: TGCAGTGCTAGACAGGGGTGGGAGCAGTACTTC. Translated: CSARQGWEQYF.

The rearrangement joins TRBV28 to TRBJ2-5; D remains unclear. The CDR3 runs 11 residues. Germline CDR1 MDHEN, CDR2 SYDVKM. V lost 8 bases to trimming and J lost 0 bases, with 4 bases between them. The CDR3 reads CASLYQETQYF. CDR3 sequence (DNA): TGTGCCAGCTTGTACCAAGAGACCCAGTACTTC.

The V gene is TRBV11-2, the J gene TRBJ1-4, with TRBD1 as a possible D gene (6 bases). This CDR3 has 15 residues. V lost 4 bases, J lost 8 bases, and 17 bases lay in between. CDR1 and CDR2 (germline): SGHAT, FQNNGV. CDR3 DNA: TGTGCCAGCAGCTACTCAGGGGCTAGAGGAGAAAAACTGTTTTTT. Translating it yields CASSYSGARGEKLFF.

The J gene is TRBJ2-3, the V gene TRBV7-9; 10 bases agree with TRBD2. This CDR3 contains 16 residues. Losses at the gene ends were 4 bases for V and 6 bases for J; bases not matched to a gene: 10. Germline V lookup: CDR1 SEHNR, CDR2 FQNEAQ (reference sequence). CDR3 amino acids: CASSSRAGGPGDTQYF. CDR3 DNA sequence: TGTGCCAGCAGCTCCCGAGCGGGAGGGCCTGGGGATACGCAGTATTTT.

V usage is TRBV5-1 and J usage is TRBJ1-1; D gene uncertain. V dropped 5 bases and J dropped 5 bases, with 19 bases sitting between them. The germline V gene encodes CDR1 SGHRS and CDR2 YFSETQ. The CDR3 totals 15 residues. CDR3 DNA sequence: TGCGCCAGCAGACACCCCGGGCCCCGAGAGACTGAAGCTTTCTTT. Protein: CASRHPGPRETEAFF.

The CDR3 protein is CAWSPPGSGIYTQYF. Here the CDR3 DNA reads TGTGCCTGGAGTCCGCCGGGGAGCGGGATATATACGCAGTATTTT. This chain links TRBV30 with TRBJ2-3; 7 positions agree with TRBD2. V lost 2 bases to trimming and J lost 7 bases; unmatched junction nucleotides: 12. The CDR3 length is 15 residues. The germline V gene encodes CDR1 GTSNPN and CDR2 SVGIG (reference sequence).

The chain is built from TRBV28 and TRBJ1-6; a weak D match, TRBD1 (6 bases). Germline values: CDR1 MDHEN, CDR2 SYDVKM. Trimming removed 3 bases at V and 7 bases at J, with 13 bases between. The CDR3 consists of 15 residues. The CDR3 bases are TGTGCCAGCAGTTTCCGGGGGGGGCTGAATTCACCCCTCCACTTT. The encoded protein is CASSFRGGLNSPLHF.